This entry describes one TCR beta chain. Its specificity is not known. Germline values: CDR1 SGHDN, CDR2 FVKESK. The germline V and J ends were trimmed by 7 bases and 4 bases, with 22 bases remaining between them. This CDR3 has 17 residues. Researchers amplified the TCR beta CDR3 regions from RNA transcripts. Primed by the HTBI set, a first-round RT-PCR was run on the TCR CDR3. TCRdb itself ran the multiplex PCR reads through MiXCR, one entry per CDR3 protein. The profile shows about 590,000 distinct CDR3 sequences, more than 15% of them singletons. The data are from a study of T cells in Graves' hyperthyroidism and ophthalmopathy. As for the study in general: Sampling of peripheral blood happened at initial diagnosis, prior to any treatment.

When ophthalmopathy did not progress within 18 months, Graves' hyperthyroidism was considered stable. The authors took PBMCs from roughly 9.7 ml fresh peripheral blood. Study-level findings and limits: Expanded thyroid clonotypes (above 0.001) were mostly also found in blood.

The V call is TRBV14, the J call TRBJ2-2; D is ambiguous. The specimen was blood. This TCR came from a woman between 25 and 40 years old with Graves' hyperthyroidism. The CDR3 region is CASNPAEAPRRTGELFF. In nucleotides, the CDR3 is TGTGCCAGCAATCCAGCAGAGGCTCCCAGGCGCACCGGGGAGCTGTTTTTT.